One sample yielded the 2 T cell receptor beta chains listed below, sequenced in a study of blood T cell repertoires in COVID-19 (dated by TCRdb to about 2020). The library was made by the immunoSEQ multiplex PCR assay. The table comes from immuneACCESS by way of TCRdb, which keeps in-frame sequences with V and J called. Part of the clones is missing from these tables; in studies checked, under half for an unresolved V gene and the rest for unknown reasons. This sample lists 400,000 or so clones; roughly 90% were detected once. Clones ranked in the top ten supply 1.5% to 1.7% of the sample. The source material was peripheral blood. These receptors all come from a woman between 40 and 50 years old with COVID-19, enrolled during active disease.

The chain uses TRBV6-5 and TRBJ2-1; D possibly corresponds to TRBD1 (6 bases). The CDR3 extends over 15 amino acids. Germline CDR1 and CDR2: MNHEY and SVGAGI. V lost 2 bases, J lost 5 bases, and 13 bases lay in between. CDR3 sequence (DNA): TGTGCCAGCAGTTACACGGACAGTAGACACAATGAGCAGTTCTTC. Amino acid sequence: CASSYTDSRHNEQFF.

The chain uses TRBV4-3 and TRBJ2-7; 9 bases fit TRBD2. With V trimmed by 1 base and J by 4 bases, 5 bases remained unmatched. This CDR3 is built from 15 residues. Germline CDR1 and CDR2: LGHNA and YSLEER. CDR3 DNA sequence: TGCGCCAGCAGCCAAGCGACTAGCGGAGAGTACGAGCAGTACTTC. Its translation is CASSQATSGEYEQYF.